The 5 T cell receptor beta chains below were found in one sample sequenced in a study of T cells in women clearing cervical HPV infection. TCRdb keeps only in-frame clones here, not all; method: immunoSEQ multiplex PCR. The table counts more than 20,000 clones; 2% to 3% lies in the top ten. The sequenced material came from blood buffy coat. These receptors were collected from a woman aged 18 to 75 with a cervical HPV16 infection that either progressed to CIN3+ or cleared (not recorded which).

Regarding this clone: With the read ending 3 residues before the CDR3 end, the germline J gene is used to fill in that end. This chain connects TRBV20-1 to TRBJ2-5; D is unclear. The CDR3 covers 14 residues. V was cut by 0 bases and J by 4 bases, with 12 bases left in between. The germline V gene has CDR1 DFQATT and CDR2 SNEGSKA (reference sequence). The covered CDR3 bases are TGCAGTGCTAGAGATTCCACAGCTCTAGAGACC. This encodes CSARDSTALET. The full-length CDR3 reads as CSARDSTALETQYF.

Concerning this clone itself: From the germline J gene comes the end of the CDR3, since the read stops 3 residues before it. This sequence joins TRBV14 and TRBJ2-1; possible D gene TRBD2, 6 bases. V was pared by 1 base and J by 4 bases, with 14 bases between. The CDR3 has 16 residues. Germline values: CDR1 SGHDN, CDR2 FVKESK. CDR3 DNA (partial): TGTGCCAGCAGCCAAGCAAATAGCGGACATTACAATGAG. Residues: CASSQANSGHYNE. Given in full, the CDR3 is CASSQANSGHYNEQFF. The complete variable domain, with remaining parts taken from reference TRBV14 and TRBJ2-1, reads EAGVTQFPSHSVIEKGQTVTLRCDPISGHDNLYWYRRVMGKEIKFLLHFVKESKQDESGMPNNRFLAERTGGTYSTLKVQPAELEDSGVYFCASSQANSGHYNEQFFGPGTRLTVL.

Turning to this clone: The sequenced fragment ends 3 residues before the CDR3 boundary, so the rest is inferred from the germline J gene. The V call is TRBV11-2, the J call TRBJ2-5, with a weak D call TRBD2 (6 bases). Between the trimmed V and J ends, which lost 5 bases and 5 bases, there was a span of 15 bases. Germline CDR1 is SGHAT and CDR2 is FQNNGV. The CDR3 extends over 14 amino acids. The CDR3 bases that were read are TGTGCCAGCAGCCCCCTGACCAGCGGGGAGACC. Protein: CASSPLTSGET. The whole CDR3 sequence reads CASSPLTSGETQYF.

A word on this clone: Coverage ceases 3 residues before the CDR3 finishes, and the germline J gene fills in the end. The rearrangement links TRBV30 to TRBJ1-4; possible D gene TRBD1, 6 bases. V gave up 2 bases and J gave up 7 bases, with 11 bases separating them. Germline values: CDR1 GTSNPN, CDR2 SVGIG (reference sequence). The length of the CDR3 is 13 residues. This chain's CDR3 is CAWSRDRIEKLFF. Incomplete CDR3 DNA: TGTGCCTGGAGTCGAGACAGGATTGAAAAA.

Remarks on this clone: The observed sequence ends 3 residues before the CDR3 terminus, with the missing tail filled in from the germline J gene. The V call is TRBV5-1, the J call TRBJ2-7; D perhaps matches TRBD1 (7 bases). There are 15 residues in the CDR3. Germline loops: CDR1 SGHRS, CDR2 YFSETQ. V gave up 3 bases and J gave up 2 bases, with 15 bases separating them. The CDR3 is CASSSTGRRAYEQYF. The sequenced CDR3 bases are TGCGCCAGCAGCTCGACAGGGAGGAGGGCCTACGAG.